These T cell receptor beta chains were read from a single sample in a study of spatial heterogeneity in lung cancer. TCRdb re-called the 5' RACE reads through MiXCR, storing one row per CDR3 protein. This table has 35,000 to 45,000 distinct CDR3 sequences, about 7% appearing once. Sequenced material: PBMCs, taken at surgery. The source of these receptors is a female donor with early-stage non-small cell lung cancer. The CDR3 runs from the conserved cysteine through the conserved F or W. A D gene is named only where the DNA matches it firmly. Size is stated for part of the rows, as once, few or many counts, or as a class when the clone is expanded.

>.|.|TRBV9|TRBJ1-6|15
CASSVGDGAQSPLHF
TGTGCCAGCAGCGTAGGGGACGGGGCTCAATCACCCCTCCACTTT
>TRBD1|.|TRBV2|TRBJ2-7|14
CASIVGDSSYEQYF
TGTGCCAGCATCGTCGGGGACAGTTCCTACGAGCAGTACTTC
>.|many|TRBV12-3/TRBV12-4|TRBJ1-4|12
CASNEGVGKLFF
TGTGCCAGCAACGAGGGGGTTGGAAAACTGTTTTTT
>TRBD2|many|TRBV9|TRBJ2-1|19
CASSEGLAGALSSYNEQFF
TGTGCCAGCAGCGAGGGACTAGCGGGAGCCCTAAGCTCCTACAATGAGCAGTTCTTC
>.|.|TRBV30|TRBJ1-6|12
CAWSTRESPLHF
TGTGCCTGGAGTACCAGGGAATCACCCCTCCACTTT
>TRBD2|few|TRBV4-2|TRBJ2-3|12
CASRGGADTQYF
TGTGCCAGCCGGGGGGGGGCAGATACGCAGTATTTT
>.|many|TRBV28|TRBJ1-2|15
CASSYPGGRNYGYTF
TGTGCCAGCAGTTATCCCGGGGGGCGGAACTATGGCTACACCTTC
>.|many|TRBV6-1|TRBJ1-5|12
CASSQNNQPQHF
TGTGCCAGCAGCCAAAACAATCAGCCCCAGCATTTT
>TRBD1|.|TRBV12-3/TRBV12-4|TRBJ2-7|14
CASSFLDRSYEQYF
TGTGCCAGCAGTTTCTTGGACAGGTCCTACGAGCAGTACTTC
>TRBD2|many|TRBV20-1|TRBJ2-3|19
CSARPLAGGRSSFTDTQYF
TGCAGTGCTAGACCACTAGCGGGGGGGCGGTCTTCTTTTACAGATACGCAGTATTTT
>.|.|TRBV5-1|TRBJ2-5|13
CASSLDGKETQYF
TGCGCCAGCAGCTTGGACGGAAAAGAGACCCAGTACTTC
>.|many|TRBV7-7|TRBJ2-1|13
CASSSSTRGEQFF
TGTGCTAGCAGCTCTTCCACCAGAGGTGAGCAGTTCTTC
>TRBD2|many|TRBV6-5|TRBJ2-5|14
CASSYRLAEETQYF
TGTGCCAGCAGTTACCGGCTAGCGGAAGAGACCCAGTACTTC
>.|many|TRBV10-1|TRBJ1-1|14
CATFQDSPNTEAFF
TGCGCCACCTTCCAGGACAGCCCGAACACTGAAGCTTTCTTT
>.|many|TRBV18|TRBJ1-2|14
CASSPTGGEYGYTF
TGTGCCAGCTCACCAACGGGAGGGGAGTATGGCTACACCTTC
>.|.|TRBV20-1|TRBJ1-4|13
CSALQGPNEKLFF
TGCAGTGCCCTACAGGGTCCTAATGAAAAACTGTTTTTT
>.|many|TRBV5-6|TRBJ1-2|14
CASSLVGGIYGYTF
TGTGCCAGCAGCTTGGTTGGTGGGATATATGGCTACACCTTC
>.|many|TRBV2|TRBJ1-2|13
CASSVGSNYGYTF
TGTGCCAGCAGTGTGGGAAGTAACTATGGCTACACCTTC
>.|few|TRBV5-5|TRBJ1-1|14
CASSPLPGGTEAFF
TGTGCCAGCAGCCCGCTCCCCGGGGGGACTGAAGCTTTCTTT
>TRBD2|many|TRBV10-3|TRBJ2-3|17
CAISRPGGSVGTDTQYF
TGTGCCATCAGTCGACCCGGGGGGTCGGTTGGCACAGATACGCAGTATTTT
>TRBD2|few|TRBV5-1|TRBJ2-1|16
CASGSGGHSSYNEQFF
TGCGCCAGCGGTAGCGGGGGCCACAGCTCCTACAATGAGCAGTTCTTC
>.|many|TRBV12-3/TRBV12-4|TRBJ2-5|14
CASSRRTGEETQYF
TGTGCCAGCAGCCGGCGAACTGGAGAAGAGACCCAGTACTTC
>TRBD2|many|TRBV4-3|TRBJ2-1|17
CASSQDVASGSGDEQFF
TGCGCCAGCAGCCAAGATGTGGCTAGCGGGAGTGGCGATGAGCAGTTCTTC
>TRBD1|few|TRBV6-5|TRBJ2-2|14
CASSRDSYTGELFF
TGTGCCAGCAGCCGGGACAGCTACACCGGGGAGCTGTTTTTT
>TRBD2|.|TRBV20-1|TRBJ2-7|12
CSALSGEYEQYF
TGCAGTGCTTTAAGCGGGGAGTACGAGCAGTACTTC
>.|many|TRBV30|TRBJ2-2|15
CACPESGISPGELFF
TGTGCCTGCCCAGAGTCAGGGATTAGTCCCGGGGAGCTGTTTTTT
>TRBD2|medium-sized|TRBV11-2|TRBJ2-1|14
CASSLLSGTDEQFF
TGTGCCAGCAGCCTGCTGAGCGGGACTGATGAGCAGTTCTTC
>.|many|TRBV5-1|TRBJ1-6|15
CASTISGTANSPLHF
TGCGCCAGCACTATCTCTGGGACTGCTAATTCACCCCTCCACTTT
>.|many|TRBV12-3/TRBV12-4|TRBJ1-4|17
CASSSSLNRAYNEKLFF
TGTGCCAGCAGTTCGTCACTGAACAGGGCGTATAATGAAAAACTGTTTTTT
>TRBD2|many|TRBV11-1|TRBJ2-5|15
CASSHSGGAEETQYF
TGTGCCAGCAGCCATAGCGGGGGGGCTGAAGAGACCCAGTACTTC
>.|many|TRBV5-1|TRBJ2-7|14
CASSSPDVTYEQYF
TGCGCCAGCAGCAGCCCGGACGTGACCTACGAGCAGTACTTC
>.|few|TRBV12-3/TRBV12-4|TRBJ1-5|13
CASSLMEDQPQHF
TGTGCCAGCAGTTTGATGGAAGATCAGCCCCAGCATTTT
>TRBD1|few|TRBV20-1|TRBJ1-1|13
CSASRGLGLQAFF
TGCAGTGCTAGCAGGGGGCTTGGACTCCAAGCTTTCTTT
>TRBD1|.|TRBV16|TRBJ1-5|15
CASSQIQGPNQPQHF
TGTGCCAGCAGCCAAATACAGGGGCCCAATCAGCCCCAGCATTTT
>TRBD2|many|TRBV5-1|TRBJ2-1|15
CASSLVAGGEREQFF
TGCGCCAGCAGCTTGGTAGCGGGAGGGGAGCGTGAGCAGTTCTTC
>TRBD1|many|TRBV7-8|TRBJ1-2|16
CASSDSRDRRLYGYTF
TGTGCCAGCAGCGATTCCCGGGACAGACGGCTGTATGGCTACACCTTC
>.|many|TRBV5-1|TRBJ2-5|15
CASSPLGADQETQYF
TGCGCCAGCAGCCCGCTGGGGGCAGACCAAGAGACCCAGTACTTC
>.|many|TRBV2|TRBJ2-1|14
CASKSGLPSGEQFF
TGTGCCAGCAAATCAGGACTCCCCTCAGGGGAGCAGTTCTTC
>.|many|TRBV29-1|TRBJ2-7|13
CSVGSGEDGEQYF
TGCAGCGTTGGTTCGGGAGAGGACGGCGAGCAGTACTTC
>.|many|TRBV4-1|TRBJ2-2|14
CASSRLTRTGELFF
TGCGCCAGCAGCCGACTGACAAGGACCGGGGAGCTGTTTTTT
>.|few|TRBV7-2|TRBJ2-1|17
CASSPPRAGNGYNEQFF
TGTGCCAGCAGCCCACCACGGGCGGGAAACGGATACAATGAGCAGTTCTTC
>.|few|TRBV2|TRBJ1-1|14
CASSERSRRVEAFF
TGTGCCAGCAGTGAACGGTCCCGGCGCGTTGAGGCTTTCTTT
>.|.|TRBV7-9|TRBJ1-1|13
CASSQAQGTEAFF
TGTGCCAGCAGCCAGGCCCAGGGCACTGAAGCTTTCTTT
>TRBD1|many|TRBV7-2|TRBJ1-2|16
CASSLVGTGDNYGYTF
TGTGCCAGCAGCTTAGTGGGGACAGGGGATAACTATGGCTACACCTTC
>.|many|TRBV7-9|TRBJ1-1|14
CASSLSGSNTEAFF
TGTGCCAGCAGCTTATCAGGGTCAAACACTGAAGCTTTCTTT
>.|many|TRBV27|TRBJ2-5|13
CASSLAAQETQYF
TGTGCCAGCAGTTTAGCGGCCCAAGAGACCCAGTACTTC
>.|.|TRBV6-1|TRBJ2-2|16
CASSEASSPNTGELFF
TGTGCCAGCAGTGAAGCAAGCAGCCCCAACACCGGGGAGCTGTTTTTT
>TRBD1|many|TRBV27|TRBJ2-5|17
CASALRPWTGDQETQYF
TGTGCCAGCGCCCTCCGCCCCTGGACAGGGGATCAAGAGACCCAGTACTTC
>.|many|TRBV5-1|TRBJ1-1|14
CASSLGQSGTEAFF
TGCGCCAGCAGCTTGGGGCAGTCGGGAACTGAAGCTTTCTTT